This TCR beta chain emerged from a study of early T cells in non-severe SARS-CoV-2 infection. Study overall: Sequencing was performed on bulk RNA from unsorted whole blood, leaving chains unpaired.

Individual cDNA molecules received unique molecular identifiers during library preparation. TCRdb re-called the 5' RACE reads with MiXCR, one entry per CDR3 protein. This sample carries over 45,000 distinct CDR3 sequences, under 8% of them seen once, and the ten largest clones take 5.8%. This CDR3 has 15 residues. Germline assignment: CDR1 WNHNN and CDR2 SYGVQD (reference sequence). Trimming removed 6 bases at V and 0 bases at J, with 11 bases between. This clonotype was detected ten times or more. The sequencing here drew on whole blood, taken at baseline. The chain couples TRBV10-1 to TRBJ2-2; D remains ambiguous. The sequence derives from an adult who was a healthcare worker with PCR-confirmed SARS-CoV-2 infection or an uninfected control (not recorded which). CDR3 sequence (DNA): TGCGCCAGCAGCGCGACCCGAACGAACACCGGGGAGCTGTTTTTT. Translating gives CASSATRTNTGELFF.